Following are 3 T cell receptor beta chains from one sample sequenced in a study of cytotoxic CD8 clonotypes in ibrutinib-treated CLL. Assay used: immunoSEQ multiplex PCR; TCRdb lists only in-frame clones, some missing. The data contain about 310,000 clones, around four fifths of them singletons. This specimen was PBMCs, taken before ibrutinib treatment. These receptors originate from a human donor with chronic lymphocytic leukemia.

V gene TRBV19 combines with J gene TRBJ2-7; 8 nucleotides agree with TRBD1. Germline V CDR1 and CDR2: LNHDA, SQIVND (reference sequence). CDR3 size: 13 residues. V trimming: 8 bases; J trimming: 0 bases; junction bases outside the gene matches: 3. The CDR3 bases are TGTGCCAGTGGCACAGGGGGCTCCTACGAGCAGTACTTC. Translation: CASGTGGSYEQYF.

This clone turned up a few times. The sample carries other DNA sequences with the same CDR3. The chain has TRBV27 and TRBJ2-7; D call uncertain. This CDR3 is built from 13 residues. V shed 0 bases and J shed 4 bases, with 7 bases lying between them. CDR1 is MNHEY and CDR2 is SMNVEV in the germline V gene (reference sequence). The CDR3 spells CASSLSLSYEQYF. CDR3 bases: TGTGCCAGCAGTTTATCCCTCAGTTACGAGCAGTACTTC.

The chain has TRBV9 and TRBJ1-2, with TRBD1 identical over 7 bases. The CDR3 has 15 amino acids. Trimming took 3 bases from V and 5 from J; bases not matched to a gene: 10. From germline, CDR1 is SGDLS and CDR2 YYNGEE. CDR3 sequence: CASSAYRGLRYGYTF. CDR3 bases: TGTGCCAGCAGCGCATACAGGGGTTTAAGATATGGCTACACCTTC. Complete variable domain (other parts from reference TRBV9 and TRBJ1-2): DSGVTQTPKHLITATGQRVTLRCSPRSGDLSVYWYQQSLDQGLQFLIQYYNGEERAKGNILERFSAQQFPDLHSELNLSSLELGDSALYFCASSAYRGLRYGYTFGSGTRLTVV.